This TCR beta chain was obtained from a study of blood T cell repertoires in COVID-19. Study as a whole: COVID-19 samples from acute and convalescent phases originated in the United States, Italy and Spain. T cells, B-cell-depleted T cells, or PBMCs provided the cDNA or gDNA that served as material.

In the source study's methods: Amplification with reference gene primers provided the estimates of nucleated cell counts. Method: immunoSEQ multiplex PCR; TCRdb's copy keeps in-frame clones and lacks some. V, J and clone size derive from that table, while D and trimming were established from the DNA sequence. The data show 95,000 to 120,000 clones, approximately 84% seen once. Trimming removed 5 bases at V and 5 bases at J, with 12 bases between. Germline lookup yields CDR1 GTSNPN and CDR2 SVGIG (reference sequence). This CDR3 is 12 amino acids long. V usage is TRBV30 and J usage is TRBJ2-5; tentatively, D is TRBD1 or TRBD2 (5 bases each). The sequencing sample was made of peripheral blood. The TCR comes from a woman in her 40s with acute or convalescent COVID-19. The CDR3 nucleotides are TGTGCCTGGGGGGCCTGGGAGGAGACCCAGTACTTC. Its protein is CAWGAWEETQYF.